These 21 T cell receptor beta chains originate from one sample sequenced in a study of cytomegalovirus exposure and HLA in healthy donors. The PCR was carried out with 60 Vbeta primers and 13 Jbeta primers. Using immunoSEQ multiplex PCR, the repertoire was profiled, and TCRdb retains in-frame clones only, with some absent. This sample has around 190,000 clones, with roughly 85% found just once. Sequences were obtained from PBMCs. The receptors originated from a woman in her 30s in good health and CMV-seropositive.

The V and J genes are TRBV29-1 and TRBJ1-2; D is unresolved. V was trimmed by 6 bases and J by 4 bases, leaving 12 bases between them. Germline-derived CDR1 and CDR2 are SQVTM and ANQGSEA. The CDR3 has 12 amino acids. CDR3 protein: CSVSASVYGYTF. CDR3 DNA: TGCAGCGTGTCGGCCAGCGTCTATGGCTACACCTTC.

The CDR3 loop is CASSSREGGGLGTGELFF. The CDR3 nucleotides are TGTGCCAGCAGCTCTAGGGAGGGGGGCGGTTTAGGCACCGGGGAGCTGTTTTTT. The chain combines TRBV7-2 with TRBJ2-2; a weak D match, TRBD2 (7 bases). This CDR3 has 18 residues. V shed 4 bases and J shed 4 bases, with 22 bases lying between them. CDR1 SGHTA and CDR2 FQGNSA come from the germline V gene.

The V and J genes are TRBV27 and TRBJ1-1; TRBD1 agrees at 11 bases. The CDR3 has 17 amino acids. J gave up 4 bases and V 1 base, and 8 bases lay outside the gene matches. Germline V gene data show CDR1 as MNHEY and CDR2 as SMNVEV (reference sequence). CDR3 DNA sequence: TGTGCCAGCAGTTTATACGGACAGGGGGCGGGTATCACTGAAGCTTTCTTT. Amino acids: CASSLYGQGAGITEAFF.

The rearrangement uses TRBV7-2 and TRBJ1-3; 7 nucleotides line up with TRBD1. Germline loops: CDR1 SGHTA, CDR2 FQGNSA. The CDR3 extends over 16 amino acids. The V segment lost 5 bases and the J segment 0 bases; nucleotides outside the gene matches: 7. CDR3 in DNA: TGTGCCAGCAGCATCGGGACAGCCTTCTCTGGAAACACCATATATTTT. This sequence encodes CASSIGTAFSGNTIYF.

V usage is TRBV5-6 and J usage is TRBJ2-4; D ambiguous. The germline CDR1 and CDR2 sequences are SGHDT and YYEEEE. V lost 1 base to trimming and J lost 4 bases, with 15 bases between them. CDR3 length: 16 amino acids. Here the CDR3 reads CASSLFFLSGKNIQYF. Here the CDR3 DNA reads TGTGCCAGCAGCTTGTTTTTCCTCTCCGGGAAAAACATTCAGTACTTC.

There are a few counts of this clone. The V gene is TRBV6-4, the J gene TRBJ2-2, with D tentatively TRBD1 (5 bases). The CDR3 totals 14 residues. The V and J ends lost 5 bases and 2 bases respectively, with 9 bases between them. Germline V lookup: CDR1 MRHNA, CDR2 SNTAGT. The CDR3 sequence is CASSFRENTGELFF. DNA of the CDR3: TGTGCCAGCAGTTTCAGGGAAAACACCGGGGAGCTGTTTTTT.

This clone was seen more than once but under ten times. The gene calls are TRBV27 and TRBJ1-3, with a weak D call TRBD1 (6 bases). The CDR3 covers 14 residues. CDR1 and CDR2 from the germline V gene are MNHEY and SMNVEV (reference sequence). Deletions cut 5 bases from V and 4 bases from J, with 12 bases between. The CDR3 is CASSPQGSGNTIYF. The CDR3 DNA reads as TGTGCCAGCAGTCCCCAGGGGTCCGGAAACACCATATATTTT.

The chain employs TRBV5-6 and TRBJ2-1, with TRBD1 matching over 7 bases. V lost 0 bases, J lost 6 bases, and 6 bases stayed unmatched. Germline loops: CDR1 SGHDT, CDR2 YYEEEE. The CDR3 loop spans 15 amino acids. The CDR3 DNA reads as TGTGCCAGCAGCTTGGTAGGACAGGAACTCAATGAGCAGTTCTTC. This codes for CASSLVGQELNEQFF.

V gene TRBV5-8 combines with J gene TRBJ1-3; D is unresolved. Looked up from germline, CDR1 is SGHTS and CDR2 is YDEGEE. V lost 2 bases, J lost 4 bases, and 10 bases lay in between. This CDR3 has 14 residues. CDR3 nucleotide sequence: TGTGCCAGCAGCTTTGGAGGCACGGGAAACACCATATATTTT. Its translation: CASSFGGTGNTIYF.

The rearrangement joins TRBV7-2 to TRBJ1-2; D gene ambiguous. The V end was cut by 4 bases, the J end by 3 bases, with 12 bases between. The CDR3 spans 14 residues. Germline values: CDR1 SGHTA, CDR2 FQGNSA. The CDR3 here is CASSSQLRDYGYTF. The CDR3 nucleotides read TGTGCCAGCAGCTCCCAACTCCGGGACTATGGCTACACCTTC.

The chain joins TRBV27 to TRBJ1-2, with D possibly being TRBD1 (6 bases). This CDR3 region has 14 residues. Germline V gene sequence: CDR1 MNHEY, CDR2 SMNVEV (reference sequence). V was trimmed by 3 bases and J by 4 bases, leaving 12 bases between them. The DNA for the CDR3 is TGTGCCAGCAGTTTGACAGGATCCATCTATGGCTACACCTTC. This translates into CASSLTGSIYGYTF.

The chain combines TRBV2 with TRBJ1-4; D might be TRBD1 (5 bases). V gave up 2 bases and J gave up 6 bases, with 13 bases separating them. From germline, CDR1 is SNHLY and CDR2 FYNNEI. This CDR3 has 15 residues. The CDR3 is CASSEIGARDEKLFF. The CDR3 DNA reads as TGTGCCAGCAGTGAAATAGGGGCGCGTGATGAAAAACTGTTTTTT.

V usage is TRBV25-1 and J usage is TRBJ2-1, with 8 bases identical to TRBD2. The CDR3 loop spans 14 amino acids. V gave up 5 bases and J gave up 7 bases; unmatched junction bases: 7. Germline V gene sequence: CDR1 MGHDK, CDR2 SYGVNS. DNA for the CDR3: TGTGCCAGCAGTACTAGCGGAGGAGGGAATGAGCAGTTCTTC. Encoded protein: CASSTSGGGNEQFF.

This clone was counted between two and nine times. The DNA of the CDR3 is TGTGCCAGCAGTCCCGGACAGGGGCGCGACACCATATATTTT. Protein product: CASSPGQGRDTIYF. The V gene is TRBV7-9, the J gene TRBJ1-3; 9 bases map to TRBD1. Trimming at V came to 6 bases and at J to 8 bases, leaving 8 bases not matched to a gene. CDR3 length: 14 amino acids. CDR1 and CDR2 (germline): SEHNR, FQNEAQ (reference sequence).

The gene calls are TRBV9 and TRBJ2-7; 8 bases fit TRBD2. V lost 0 bases, J lost 0 bases, and 5 bases stayed unmatched. In germline, CDR1 is SGDLS, CDR2 YYNGEE. The CDR3 is 16 amino acids. The CDR3 here is CASSVAGAGGSYEQYF. The CDR3 bases are TGTGCCAGCAGCGTAGCTGGGGCGGGGGGCTCCTACGAGCAGTACTTC.

The chain has TRBV7-6 and TRBJ2-2; TRBD1 matches at 8 bases. CDR3 length: 19 residues. The junction had 15 bases not matched to a gene; V was cut back by 1 base and J by 5 bases. Per the germline V gene, CDR1 is SGHVS and CDR2 is FNYEAQ. DNA of the CDR3: TGTGCCAGCAGCTTAGAGAGACAGGGGTCTCTACGGGGTACCGGGGAGCTGTTTTTT. Its translation is CASSLERQGSLRGTGELFF.

This rearrangement joins TRBV7-2 to TRBJ1-2; 8 bases are a match to TRBD1. With 5 bases clipped from V and 0 bases from J, the junction kept 8 bases outside the gene matches. The length of the CDR3 is 16 residues. Germline V gene sequence: CDR1 SGHTA, CDR2 FQGNSA. This CDR3 is CASSPRDRYSNYGYTF. The CDR3 DNA reads as TGTGCCAGCAGCCCACGGGACAGGTACTCTAACTATGGCTACACCTTC.

This clone was detected a few times. This chain connects TRBV30 to TRBJ1-1; D not resolved. V lost 5 bases to trimming and J lost 1 base, with 23 bases between them. Germline loops: CDR1 GTSNPN, CDR2 SVGIG (reference sequence). The CDR3 totals 17 residues. The CDR3 loop reads CAWSLEVGKEWNTEAFF. CDR3 sequence (DNA): TGTGCCTGGTCCTTGGAGGTCGGGAAAGAGTGGAACACTGAAGCTTTCTTT.

The genes are TRBV6-1 and TRBJ2-7; 7 positions agree with TRBD2. V was pared by 8 bases and J by 0 bases, with 4 bases of the junction left unmatched. Germline values: CDR1 MNHNS, CDR2 SASEGT. The CDR3 has 13 amino acids. In DNA, the CDR3 is TGTGCCAGCTCCCGGGAGGTCTCCTACGAGCAGTACTTC. Translated: CASSREVSYEQYF.

The chain links TRBV6-1 to TRBJ2-7; 10 bases match TRBD2. This CDR3 is 15 amino acids long. The V gene end was trimmed by 3 bases and the J gene end by 5 bases; junction bases not matched to a gene: 7. Germline V lookup: CDR1 MNHNS, CDR2 SASEGT. The CDR3 DNA reads TGTGCCAGCAGTGAGGAAATAGCGGGGGGTGACGAGCAGTACTTC. Protein sequence: CASSEEIAGGDEQYF.

This clone has just one count. The J gene is TRBJ1-1, the V gene TRBV4-1; 7 bases are a match to TRBD1. CDR1 is MGHRA and CDR2 is YSYEKL in the germline V gene. CDR3 length equals 16 residues. V was clipped by 4 bases and J by 2 bases; unmatched bases: 10. As DNA, the CDR3 is TGCGCCAGCAGCCTCCCAATTAACAGGGGTAACACTGAAGCTTTCTTT. Encoded protein: CASSLPINRGNTEAFF.